This passage covers 11 T cell receptor beta chains from one sample sequenced in a study of blood T cell repertoires in COVID-19. The assay was immunoSEQ multiplex PCR, and TCRdb's table has in-frame clones only and misses some. This table holds about 160,000 clones, around 82% found once. Sequencing was done on a sample of peripheral blood. The origin of the receptors is a woman aged 40-49 years with COVID-19, enrolled during active disease.

This clone occurred a few times. CDR3 in amino acids: CASSELAGLDNEQFF. In DNA form, the CDR3 reads TGTGCCAGCAGTGAATTGGCGGGGCTAGACAATGAGCAGTTCTTC. The chain employs TRBV2 and TRBJ2-1; D is perhaps TRBD2 (6 bases). This CDR3 region has 15 residues. Germline CDR1 reads SNHLY; CDR2 reads FYNNEI. V gave up 2 bases and J gave up 5 bases, with 13 bases separating them.

The chain links TRBV28 to TRBJ1-1; D is unresolved. This CDR3 has 15 residues. Deletions cut 7 bases from V and 0 bases from J, with 15 bases between. Germline lookup yields CDR1 MDHEN and CDR2 SYDVKM. The CDR3 here is CASTRIGSMNTEAFF. The CDR3 region has the DNA TGTGCCAGCACTAGAATCGGGAGTATGAACACTGAAGCTTTCTTT. Supplemented by reference TRBV28 and TRBJ1-1, the full variable domain reads DVKVTQSSRYLVKRTGEKVFLECVQDMDHENMFWYRQDPGLGLRLIYFSYDVKMKEKGDIPEGYSVSREKKERFSLILESASTNQTSMYLCASTRIGSMNTEAFFGQGTRLTVV.

The chain employs TRBV27 and TRBJ2-7; 11 bases agree with TRBD1. This CDR3 is built from 15 residues. Germline values: CDR1 MNHEY, CDR2 SMNVEV (reference sequence). The V gene end was trimmed by 6 bases and the J gene end by 6 bases; junction bases not matched to a gene: 10. In DNA, the CDR3 is TGTGCCAGCAGCAGAGTCGGGGGACAGGGGGGCGAGCAGTACGTC. It encodes CASSRVGGQGGEQYV.

The rearrangement joins TRBV2 to TRBJ2-1, with a tentative D call TRBD2 (6 bases). CDR3 length: 17 residues. Per germline, CDR1 SNHLY and CDR2 FYNNEI. V was shortened by 7 bases and J by 5 bases, with 24 bases between the two germline ends. CDR3 region: CASKHLSGTRSDNEQFF. Here the CDR3 DNA reads TGTGCCAGCAAACATTTATCCGGGACTCGCAGTGACAATGAGCAGTTCTTC. The variable domain in full, completed from reference TRBV2 and TRBJ2-1, reads EPEVTQTPSHQVTQMGQEVILRCVPISNHLYFYWYRQILGQKVEFLVSFYNNEISEKSEIFDDQFSVERPDGSNFTLKIRSTKLEDSAMYFCASKHLSGTRSDNEQFFGPGTRLTVL.

The chain couples TRBV5-4 to TRBJ2-1; TRBD2 is a possible D gene (6 bases). This CDR3 is built from 14 residues. CDR1 is SGHNT and CDR2 is YYREEE in the germline V gene (reference sequence). The V end lost 6 bases, the J end lost 2 bases, and 12 bases lay between the germline ends. This CDR3 is CASTEEGTYNEQFF. For the CDR3, the DNA is TGTGCCAGCACCGAGGAGGGGACCTACAATGAGCAGTTCTTC.

The rearrangement links TRBV7-8 to TRBJ1-5, with a tentative D call TRBD1 (6 bases). There are 16 residues in the CDR3. V gave up 4 bases and J gave up 1 base, with 14 bases separating them. Germline CDR1 reads SGHVS; CDR2 reads FQNEAQ. CDR3 sequence: CASSSVARGSNQPQHF. The CDR3 nucleotides are TGTGCCAGCAGCTCGGTAGCCAGGGGAAGCAATCAGCCCCAGCATTTT.

This clone was observed a single time. The chain is built from TRBV6-5 and TRBJ1-3, with TRBD1 matching over 8 bases. The length of the CDR3 is 15 residues. Trimming cost V 7 bases and J 2 bases; bases outside gene matches: 7. Per the germline V gene, CDR1 is MNHEY and CDR2 is SVGAGI. The CDR3 bases are TGTGCCAGCATGCCCTCGACAGGGGCTGGAAACACCATATATTTT. Translating gives CASMPSTGAGNTIYF.

J is TRBJ1-2 and V is TRBV19; a possible D gene is TRBD1 (5 bases). The CDR3 runs 14 residues. Germline V gives CDR1 LNHDA, CDR2 SQIVND (reference sequence). V was cut by 3 bases and J by 3 bases, with 11 bases left in between. The DNA of the CDR3 is TGTGCCAGTAGTATTAGGGGCTCCTACTATGGCTACACCTTC. Translation: CASSIRGSYYGYTF.

The chain combines TRBV9 with TRBJ2-3, with TRBD2 identical over 8 bases. Losses at the gene ends were 4 bases for V and 5 bases for J; bases not matched to a gene: 9. This CDR3 has 15 residues. CDR1 and CDR2 (germline): SGDLS, YYNGEE. The CDR3 DNA reads TGTGCCAGCAGCCGACTAGCGTCCCCGGGAGATACGCAGTATTTT. Its protein product is CASSRLASPGDTQYF.

V usage is TRBV19 and J usage is TRBJ1-1, with D uncertain. Germline V gene lookup returns CDR1 LNHDA and CDR2 SQIVND (reference sequence). V lost 3 bases and J lost 0, with 11 bases in between. There are 15 residues in the CDR3. CDR3 nucleotides: TGTGCCAGTAGTATTGGGCCAGACATGAACACTGAAGCTTTCTTT. Its translation is CASSIGPDMNTEAFF.

The chain combines TRBV19 with TRBJ2-3, with TRBD2 matching 9 bases. Trimming took 3 bases from V and 5 from J; bases not matched to a gene: 6. Germline values: CDR1 LNHDA, CDR2 SQIVND (reference sequence). This CDR3 is 15 amino acids long. The CDR3 nucleotides read TGTGCCAGTAGTATCCTAGCGGGGCGTGGAGATACGCAGTATTTT. The encoded protein is CASSILAGRGDTQYF.